Here is one T cell receptor beta chain with its context. This specimen belongs to a study of blood T cell repertoires in COVID-19. The method was immunoSEQ multiplex PCR; TCRdb's version includes in-frame clones alone and lacks a portion of them. The sample lists some 190,000 clones; 82% were seen once. CDR1 KGHSY and CDR2 FQNENV come from the germline V gene. V dropped 6 bases and J dropped 5 bases, with 10 bases sitting between them. The CDR3 runs to 13 residues. This receptor was taken from an elderly woman with active or convalescent COVID-19. Sequences were obtained from peripheral blood. The genes are TRBV16 and TRBJ1-4; D uncertain. The DNA of the CDR3 is TGTGCCAGCAGACAGTACCCCAATGAAAAACTGTTTTTT. Translation gives CASRQYPNEKLFF.